This is a list of T cell receptor beta chains from one sample in a study of beta chain features in type 1 diabetes. Method: immunoSEQ multiplex PCR; TCRdb's copy keeps in-frame clones and lacks some. The sample includes around 290,000 clones, 8% of them seen just once. The sample was central memory CD4+ T cells from blood. The receptors come from a woman under 30 in good health. Each CDR3 is given with its conserved first and last residue. D genes are given only for firm matches. The size entry is marked missing in some rows and otherwise reads once, few, many or a size class.

cdr3_nt cdr3_aa clone_size d_call j_call cdr3_length v_call
TGTGCCATCAGTGGGCAGGGGGGGACTGAAGCTTTCTTT CAISGQGGTEAFF few TRBD1 TRBJ1-1 13 TRBV6-1
TGTGCCAGCAGTTACTCGGGACAGTCAGAGCAGTTCTTC CASSYSGQSEQFF few TRBD1 TRBJ2-1 13 TRBV6-6
TGTGCCATCAGTGAAAACGGGCAGGGAAATCAGCCCCAGCATTTT CAISENGQGNQPQHF few . TRBJ1-5 15 TRBV10-3
TGTGCCAGCAGCCAGACAGGGGGCCAAGAGACCCAGTACTTC CASSQTGGQETQYF . TRBD1 TRBJ2-5 14 TRBV11-1
TGTGCCAGCAGCCCATCGAACCGGGGCTACGAGCAGTACTTC CASSPSNRGYEQYF . . TRBJ2-7 14 TRBV11-2
TGTGCCAGCAGCGTAGTGCGGGGGGGTTACAATGAGCAGTTCTTC CASSVVRGGYNEQFF . TRBD2 TRBJ2-1 15 TRBV9
TGTGCCAGCAGCTTTAAGACAGGGAGGGGCCCAGATACGCAGTATTTT CASSFKTGRGPDTQYF . . TRBJ2-3 16 TRBV7-2
TGTGCCAGCAGCCTCATTGGGGCAGGAGCGAATCAGCCCCAGCATTTT CASSLIGAGANQPQHF few . TRBJ1-5 16 TRBV21-1
TGTGCCAGCAGCCCCCCGGGACTAGCGGGAGGCGAGCAGTACTTC CASSPPGLAGGEQYF many TRBD2 TRBJ2-7 15 TRBV5-4
TGCGCCAGCAGCTTAGGGGGGAGCACAGATACGCAGTATTTT CASSLGGSTDTQYF . . TRBJ2-3 14 TRBV5-1
TGCGCCAGCAGCCAAGGCAGGGCGGTCAACATTCAGTACTTC CASSQGRAVNIQYF few . TRBJ2-4 14 TRBV14
TGTGCCAGCCAGAGAGGTACCCCCCCCTCGCAGTTCTTC CASQRGTPPSQFF . . TRBJ2-1 13 TRBV28
TGTGCCTGGAGTGTACTACAGGGGAGGACTGAAGCTTTCTTT CAWSVLQGRTEAFF few TRBD1 TRBJ1-1 14 TRBV30
TGTGCCAGCAGCTTGGGACAGGGTAAGGGCTACACCTTC CASSLGQGKGYTF . TRBD1 TRBJ1-2 13 TRBV5-4
TGTGCCAGCAGCCAAGGAACCAATGAAAAACTGTTTTTT CASSQGTNEKLFF many . TRBJ1-4 13 TRBV4-2
TGTGCCAGCTCACCGGGAACAAGGGGCGAACTGTTTTTT CASSPGTRGELFF few . TRBJ1-4 13 TRBV18
TGTGCCAGCAGCTTAAGGTCAGATACGCAGTATTTT CASSLRSDTQYF few . TRBJ2-3 12 TRBV7-6
TGTGCCAGCAGGTTTGGGGAGTGGCAGTTCTTC CASRFGEWQFF . . TRBJ2-1 11 TRBV6-6
TGTGCCAGCAGCCCGGTCCATTTTGGCGGGGAGCTGTTTTTT CASSPVHFGGELFF few . TRBJ2-2 14 TRBV7-6
TGTGCCAGTGCAGGGTTGGGTCGCTCTGGGGCCAACGTCCTGACTTTC CASAGLGRSGANVLTF . . TRBJ2-6 16 TRBV19
TGCGCCAGCAGTCGCGGAGGGGAGAACACTGAAGCTTTCTTT CASSRGGENTEAFF . . TRBJ1-1 14 TRBV4-3
TGCGCCAGCAGCCAAGGGCCGGGACTTTCATCTGCGAATGAGCAGTTCTTC CASSQGPGLSSANEQFF few . TRBJ2-1 17 TRBV4-1
TGTGCCTGGAGTGTGGGGGTGTCGATTCTCTTC CAWSVGVSILF few . TRBJ2-7 11 TRBV30